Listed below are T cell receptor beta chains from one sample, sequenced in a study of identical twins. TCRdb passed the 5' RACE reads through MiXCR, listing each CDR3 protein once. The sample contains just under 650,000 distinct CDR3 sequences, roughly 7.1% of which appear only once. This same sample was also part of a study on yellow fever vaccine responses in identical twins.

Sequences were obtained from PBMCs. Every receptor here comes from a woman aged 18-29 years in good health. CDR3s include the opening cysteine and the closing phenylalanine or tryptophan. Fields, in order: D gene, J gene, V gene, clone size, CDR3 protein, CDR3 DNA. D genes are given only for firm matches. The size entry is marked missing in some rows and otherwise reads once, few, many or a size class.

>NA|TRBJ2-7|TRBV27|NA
CASSLFGGGEQYF
TGTGCCAGCAGCCTGTTTGGGGGAGGTGAGCAGTACTTC
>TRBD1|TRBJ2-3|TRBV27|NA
CASSLARGPGRTDTQYF
TGTGCCAGCAGTTTAGCCAGGGGGCCTGGTAGGACAGATACGCAGTATTTT
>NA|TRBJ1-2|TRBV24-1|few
CATSDQGTGGYTF
TGTGCCACCAGTGATCAGGGTACTGGTGGCTACACCTTC
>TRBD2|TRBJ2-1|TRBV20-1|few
CSARVAAGGNEQFF
TGCAGTGCTAGAGTGGCAGCGGGAGGTAATGAGCAGTTCTTC
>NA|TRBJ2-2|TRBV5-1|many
CASSLWGASANTGELFF
TGCGCCAGCAGCTTGTGGGGCGCATCCGCGAACACCGGGGAGCTGTTTTTT
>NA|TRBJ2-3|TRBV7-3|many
CASSLTLAGDTQYF
TGTGCCAGCAGCTTAACACTAGCTGGAGATACGCAGTATTTT
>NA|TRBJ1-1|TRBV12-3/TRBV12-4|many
CASSPVNREAFF
TGTGCCAGCAGCCCCGTTAACAGGGAAGCTTTCTTT
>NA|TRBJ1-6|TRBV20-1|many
CSARDRAEVSPLHF
TGCAGTGCTAGAGATCGGGCAGAAGTCTCACCCCTCCACTTT
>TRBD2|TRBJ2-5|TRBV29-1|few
CSVKAGGRETQYF
TGCAGCGTGAAAGCGGGGGGGCGAGAGACCCAGTACTTC
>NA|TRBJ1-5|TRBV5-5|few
CASSQSWVPLPQHF
TGTGCCAGCAGCCAATCGTGGGTCCCATTGCCCCAGCATTTT
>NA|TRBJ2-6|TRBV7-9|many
CASSLVGDNSGANVLTF
TGTGCCAGCAGCTTAGTTGGGGACAACTCTGGGGCCAACGTCCTGACTTTC
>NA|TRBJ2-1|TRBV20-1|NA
CSAKRGEQFF
TGCAGTGCGAAGCGCGGTGAGCAGTTCTTC
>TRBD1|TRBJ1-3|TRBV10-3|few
CAISETAGQQFSGNTIYF
TGTGCCATCAGTGAGACAGCGGGACAGCAATTCTCTGGAAACACCATATATTTT
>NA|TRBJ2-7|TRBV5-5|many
CASSLGPYSSYEQYF
TGTGCCAGCAGCTTGGGGCCTTACAGCTCCTACGAGCAGTACTTC
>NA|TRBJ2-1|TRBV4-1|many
CASSQDRRGTYNEQFF
TGCGCCAGCAGCCAAGATCGGCGAGGGACCTACAATGAGCAGTTCTTC
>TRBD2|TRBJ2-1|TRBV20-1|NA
CSAREGTSGRIEQFF
TGCAGTGCTAGAGAAGGGACTAGCGGGAGAATTGAGCAGTTCTTC
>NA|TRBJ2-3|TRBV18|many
CASSPGTGPDTQYF
TGTGCCAGCTCACCAGGGACCGGTCCAGATACGCAGTATTTT
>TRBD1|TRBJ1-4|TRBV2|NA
CASSWQGDEKLFF
TGTGCCAGCAGTTGGCAGGGGGATGAAAAACTGTTTTTT
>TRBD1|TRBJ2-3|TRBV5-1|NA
CASSLPGQGQYF
TGCGCCAGCAGCTTACCGGGACAGGGTCAGTATTTT
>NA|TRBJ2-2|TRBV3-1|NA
CASSLQETNTGELFF
TGTGCCAGCAGTTTACAGGAAACGAACACCGGGGAGCTGTTTTTT
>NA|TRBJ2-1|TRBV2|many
CASSKDYPGDGEQFF
TGTGCCAGCAGTAAGGACTACCCCGGGGATGGTGAGCAGTTCTTC
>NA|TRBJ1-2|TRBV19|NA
CASSIGYGYTF
TGTGCCAGTAGTATCGGCTATGGCTACACCTTC
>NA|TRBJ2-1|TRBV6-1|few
CASSTLVGSGSYNEQFF
TGTGCCAGCAGTACCCTGGTCGGGAGTGGCTCCTACAATGAGCAGTTCTTC
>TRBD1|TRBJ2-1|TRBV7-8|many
CASSPRTGGRNNEQFF
TGTGCCAGCAGCCCTCGAACAGGGGGCAGGAACAATGAGCAGTTCTTC
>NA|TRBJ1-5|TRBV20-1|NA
CSATDRSPNQPQHF
TGCAGTGCCACTGACAGGTCCCCCAATCAGCCCCAGCATTTT
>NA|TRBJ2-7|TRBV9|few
CASSPGTDDYEQYF
TGTGCCAGCAGCCCCGGGACTGATGATTACGAGCAGTACTTC
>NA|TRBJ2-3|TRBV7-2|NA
CASSSWTDTQYF
TGTGCCAGCAGCTCGTGGACAGATACGCAGTATTTT
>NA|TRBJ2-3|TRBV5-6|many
CASSLFVGDSSTDTQYF
TGTGCCAGCAGCTTGTTTGTAGGAGACAGCAGCACAGATACGCAGTATTTT
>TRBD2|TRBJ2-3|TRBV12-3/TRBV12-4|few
CASRPGLAGTDTQYF
TGTGCCAGCAGACCCGGACTAGCGGGCACAGATACGCAGTATTTT
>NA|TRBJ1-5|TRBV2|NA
CASSEQGSVQPQHF
TGTGCCAGCAGTGAACAGGGGTCGGTTCAGCCCCAGCATTTT
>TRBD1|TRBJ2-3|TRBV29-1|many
CSVKDSTGGDTQYF
TGCAGCGTGAAAGACTCAACAGGGGGAGATACGCAGTATTTT
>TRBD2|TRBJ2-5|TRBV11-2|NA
CASSLYRTSGKSETQYF
TGTGCCAGCAGCTTATATCGGACTAGCGGGAAATCGGAGACCCAGTACTTC
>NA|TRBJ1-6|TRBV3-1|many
CASSSSRSPLHF
TGTGCCAGCAGCTCCAGTCGCTCACCCCTCCACTTT
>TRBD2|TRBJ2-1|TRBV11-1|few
CASSLGFLAGALVGNEQFF
TGTGCCAGCAGCTTAGGGTTCCTAGCGGGAGCTCTCGTGGGCAATGAGCAGTTCTTC
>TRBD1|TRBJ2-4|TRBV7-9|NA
CASSITGGAAKNIQYF
TGTGCCAGCAGCATTACAGGGGGCGCCGCCAAAAACATTCAGTACTTC
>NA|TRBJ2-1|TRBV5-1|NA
CASSADPLETTRLYNEQFF
TGCGCCAGCAGCGCTGACCCGTTAGAGACTACCCGATTATACAATGAGCAGTTCTTC
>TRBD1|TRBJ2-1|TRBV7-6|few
CASSTTGQGSSYNEQFF
TGTGCCAGCAGCACAACGGGACAGGGGAGCTCCTACAATGAGCAGTTCTTC
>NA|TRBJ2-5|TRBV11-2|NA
CASSFGNSAETQYF
TGTGCCAGCAGCTTCGGGAACAGCGCCGAGACCCAGTACTTC
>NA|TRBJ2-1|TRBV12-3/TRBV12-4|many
CASSFIEQFF
TGTGCCAGCAGTTTTATTGAGCAGTTCTTC
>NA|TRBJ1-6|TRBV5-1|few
CASSFIAGSELPLHF
TGCGCCAGCAGCTTTATCGCAGGCTCGGAGTTACCCCTCCACTTT
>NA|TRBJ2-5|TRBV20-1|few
CSAPATPQETQYF
TGCAGTGCCCCTGCAACACCCCAAGAGACCCAGTACTTC
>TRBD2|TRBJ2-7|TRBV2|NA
CASSDWGIPSGRALERPYEQYF
TGTGCCAGCAGTGATTGGGGCATACCGAGCGGGAGGGCCCTTGAGCGGCCTTACGAGCAGTACTTC
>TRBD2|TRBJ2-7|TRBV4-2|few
CASSQLAGGKYEQYF
TGTGCCAGCAGCCAATTAGCGGGAGGTAAATACGAGCAGTACTTC
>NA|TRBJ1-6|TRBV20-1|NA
CSATTALSYNSPLHF
TGCAGTGCTACGACAGCACTCTCCTATAATTCACCCCTCCACTTT
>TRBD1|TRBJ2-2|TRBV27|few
CASSLLATGSGELFF
TGTGCCAGCAGTTTATTGGCGACAGGGAGCGGGGAGCTGTTTTTT
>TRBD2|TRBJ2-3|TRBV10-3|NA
CAISSGLSGRVDTQYF
TGTGCCATCAGCTCCGGACTAAGCGGGAGGGTAGATACGCAGTATTTT
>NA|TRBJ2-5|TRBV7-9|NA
CASSRGYGGETQYF
TGTGCCAGCAGCCGCGGGTATGGGGGAGAGACCCAGTACTTC
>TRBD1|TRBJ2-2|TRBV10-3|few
CAIGDRGPNTGELFF
TGTGCCATCGGCGACAGGGGACCCAACACCGGGGAGCTGTTTTTT
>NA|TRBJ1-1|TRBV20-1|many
CSAPPQGYTEAFF
TGCAGTGCTCCCCCGCAGGGATACACTGAAGCTTTCTTT
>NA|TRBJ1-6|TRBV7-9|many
CASSSDSFNSPLHF
TGTGCCAGCAGCTCGGACTCTTTTAATTCACCCCTCCACTTT
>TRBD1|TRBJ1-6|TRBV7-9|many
CASSPEGASPLHF
TGTGCCAGCAGTCCGGAGGGGGCTTCACCCCTCCACTTT
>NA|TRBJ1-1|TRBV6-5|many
CASSYEAFGVPEAFF
TGTGCCAGCAGTTACGAGGCTTTTGGAGTACCTGAAGCTTTCTTT
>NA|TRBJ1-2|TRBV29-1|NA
CSVGQMGGYGYTF
TGCAGCGTCGGACAGATGGGAGGCTATGGCTACACCTTC
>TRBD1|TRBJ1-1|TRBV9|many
CASSGKQGASTEAFF
TGTGCCAGCAGCGGTAAACAGGGGGCGAGCACTGAAGCTTTCTTT
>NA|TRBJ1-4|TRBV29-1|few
CSVYATNEKLFF
TGCAGCGTATACGCAACTAATGAAAAACTGTTTTTT
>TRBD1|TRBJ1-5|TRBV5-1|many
CASSFGQGNQPQHF
TGTGCCAGCAGCTTCGGACAGGGCAATCAGCCCCAGCATTTT
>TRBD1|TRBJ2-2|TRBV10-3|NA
CAISRGQEINTGELFF
TGTGCCATCAGTCGGGGACAGGAGATTAACACCGGGGAGCTGTTTTTT
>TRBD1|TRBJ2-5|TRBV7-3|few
CASSLTDRGMETQYF
TGTGCCAGCAGCTTAACGGACAGGGGGATGGAGACCCAGTACTTC
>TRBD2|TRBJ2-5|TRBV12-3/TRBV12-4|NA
CASSLNSGGAGETQYF
TGTGCCAGCAGTTTAAATAGCGGGGGGGCAGGAGAGACCCAGTACTTC